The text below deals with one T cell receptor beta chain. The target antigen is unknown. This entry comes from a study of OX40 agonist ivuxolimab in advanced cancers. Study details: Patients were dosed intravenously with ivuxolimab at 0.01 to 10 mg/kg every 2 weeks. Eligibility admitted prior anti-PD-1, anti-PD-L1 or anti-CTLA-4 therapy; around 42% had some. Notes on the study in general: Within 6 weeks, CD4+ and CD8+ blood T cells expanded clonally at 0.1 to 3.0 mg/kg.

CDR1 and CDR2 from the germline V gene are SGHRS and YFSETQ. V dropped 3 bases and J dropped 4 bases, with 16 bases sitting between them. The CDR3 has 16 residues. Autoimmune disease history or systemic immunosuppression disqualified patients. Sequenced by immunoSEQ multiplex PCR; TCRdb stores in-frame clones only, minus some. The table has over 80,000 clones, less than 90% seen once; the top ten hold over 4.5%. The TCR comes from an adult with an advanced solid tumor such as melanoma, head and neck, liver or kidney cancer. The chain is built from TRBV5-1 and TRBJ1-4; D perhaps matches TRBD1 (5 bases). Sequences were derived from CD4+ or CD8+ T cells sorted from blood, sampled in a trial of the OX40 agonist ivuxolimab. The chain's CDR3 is CASSSAVQGFNEKLFF. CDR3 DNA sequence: TGCGCCAGCAGCTCTGCCGTTCAGGGCTTTAATGAAAAACTGTTTTTT.